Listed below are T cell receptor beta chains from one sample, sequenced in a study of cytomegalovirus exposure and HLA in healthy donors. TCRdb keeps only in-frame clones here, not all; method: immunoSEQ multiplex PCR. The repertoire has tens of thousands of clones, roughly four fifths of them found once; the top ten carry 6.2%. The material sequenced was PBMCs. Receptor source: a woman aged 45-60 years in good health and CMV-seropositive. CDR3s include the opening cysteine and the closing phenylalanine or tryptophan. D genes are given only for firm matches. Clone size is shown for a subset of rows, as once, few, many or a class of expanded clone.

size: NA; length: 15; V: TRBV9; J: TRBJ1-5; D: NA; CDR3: CASSVEESSNQPQHF; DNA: TGTGCCAGCAGCGTAGAGGAGAGTAGCAATCAGCCCCAGCATTTT
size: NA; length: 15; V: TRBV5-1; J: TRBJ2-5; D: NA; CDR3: CASSFHAGAGETQYF; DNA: TGCGCCAGCAGCTTTCATGCGGGGGCCGGGGAGACCCAGTACTTC
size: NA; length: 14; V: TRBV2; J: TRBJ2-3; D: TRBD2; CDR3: CASRLAETTDTQYF; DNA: TGTGCCAGTCGACTAGCGGAAACCACAGATACGCAGTATTTT
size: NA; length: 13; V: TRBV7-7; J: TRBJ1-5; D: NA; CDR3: CASSLAVNQPQHF; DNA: TGTGCTAGCAGCTTGGCGGTTAATCAGCCCCAGCATTTT
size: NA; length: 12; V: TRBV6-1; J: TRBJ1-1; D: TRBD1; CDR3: CASSERQGRAFF; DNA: TGTGCCAGCAGTGAGCGACAGGGGAGGGCTTTCTTT
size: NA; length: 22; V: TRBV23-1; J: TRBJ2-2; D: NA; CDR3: CASSHQDRGRPSGREVIGELFF; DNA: TGCGCCAGCAGCCATCAGGACAGGGGGCGCCCTAGCGGGAGGGAGGTAATCGGGGAGCTGTTTTTT
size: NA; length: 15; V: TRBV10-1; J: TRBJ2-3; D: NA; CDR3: CASSESRSDTDTQYF; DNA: TGCGCCAGCAGTGAATCACGAAGCGACACAGATACGCAGTATTTT
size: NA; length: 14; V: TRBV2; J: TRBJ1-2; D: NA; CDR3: CASSEERVNYGYTF; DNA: TGTGCCAGCAGCGAAGAGCGGGTCAACTATGGCTACACCTTC
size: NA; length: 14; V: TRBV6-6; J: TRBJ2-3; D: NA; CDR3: CASSSTEFTDTQYF; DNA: TGTGCCAGCAGTTCTACAGAGTTCACAGATACGCAGTATTTT
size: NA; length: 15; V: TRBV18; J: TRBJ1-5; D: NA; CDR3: CASSPPWASSGPQHF; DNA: TGTGCCAGCTCACCACCGTGGGCAAGCAGCGGGCCCCAGCATTTT
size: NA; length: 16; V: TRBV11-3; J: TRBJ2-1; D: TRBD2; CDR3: CASSSEGTSGNNEQFF; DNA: TGTGCCAGCAGCTCGGAGGGGACTAGCGGAAACAATGAGCAGTTCTTC
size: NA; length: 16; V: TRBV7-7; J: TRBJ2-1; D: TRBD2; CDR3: CASSLRTSGSPDEQFF; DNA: TGTGCTAGCAGCTTACGAACTAGCGGGAGCCCCGATGAGCAGTTCTTC
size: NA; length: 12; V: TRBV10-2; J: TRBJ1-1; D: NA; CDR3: CASSDWNTEAFF; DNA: TGCGCCAGCAGTGACTGGAACACTGAAGCTTTCTTT
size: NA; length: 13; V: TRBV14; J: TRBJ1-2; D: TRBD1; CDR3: CASSHNRGTGYTF; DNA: TGTGCCAGCAGCCACAACAGGGGAACGGGCTACACCTTC
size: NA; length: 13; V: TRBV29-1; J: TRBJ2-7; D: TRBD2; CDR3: CSVRVAGAYEQYF; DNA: TGCAGCGTCCGCGTAGCGGGAGCCTACGAGCAGTACTTC
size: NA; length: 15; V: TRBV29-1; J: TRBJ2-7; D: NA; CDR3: CSVEDRRGSGYEQYF; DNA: TGCAGCGTTGAAGATAGGAGGGGCTCAGGGTACGAGCAGTACTTC
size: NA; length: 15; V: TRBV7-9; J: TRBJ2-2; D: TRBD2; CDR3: CASSRTSGRTGELFF; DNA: TGTGCCAGCAGTCGGACTAGCGGGAGGACCGGGGAGCTGTTTTTT
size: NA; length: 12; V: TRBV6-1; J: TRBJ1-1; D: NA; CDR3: CASSGQNTEAFF; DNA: TGTGCCAGCAGCGGACAGAACACTGAAGCTTTCTTT
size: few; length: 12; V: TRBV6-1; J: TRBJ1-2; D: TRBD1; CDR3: CASETGNYGYTF; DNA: TGTGCCAGCGAGACAGGGAACTATGGCTACACCTTC
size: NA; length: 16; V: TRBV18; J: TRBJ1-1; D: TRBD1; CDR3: CASSLGTGAGNTEAFF; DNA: TGTGCCAGCTCACTCGGGACAGGGGCAGGCAACACTGAAGCTTTCTTT
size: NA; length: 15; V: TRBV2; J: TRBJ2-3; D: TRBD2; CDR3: CASSEGAGAGNTQYF; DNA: TGTGCCAGCAGTGAAGGAGCGGGAGCAGGGAATACGCAGTATTTT
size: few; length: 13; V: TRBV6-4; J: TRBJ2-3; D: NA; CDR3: CASSEENTDTQYF; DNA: TGTGCCAGCAGTGAAGAGAACACAGATACGCAGTATTTT
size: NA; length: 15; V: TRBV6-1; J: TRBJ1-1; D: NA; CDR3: CASSVAQEAYTEAFF; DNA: TGTGCCAGCAGTGTAGCCCAGGAGGCTTACACTGAAGCTTTCTTT
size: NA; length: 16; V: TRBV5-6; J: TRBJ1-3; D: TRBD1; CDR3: CASSFRGTDSGNTIYF; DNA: TGTGCCAGCAGCTTTCGGGGGACAGACTCTGGAAACACCATATATTTT
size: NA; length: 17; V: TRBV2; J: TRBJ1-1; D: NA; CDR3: CASSEAWQRRVNTEAFF; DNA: TGTGCCAGCAGTGAAGCGTGGCAGCGGAGGGTGAACACTGAAGCTTTCTTT
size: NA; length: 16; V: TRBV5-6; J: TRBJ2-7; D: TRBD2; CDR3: CASIPGSSGVPYEQYF; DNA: TGTGCCAGCATCCCCGGAAGTAGCGGGGTACCCTACGAGCAGTACTTC
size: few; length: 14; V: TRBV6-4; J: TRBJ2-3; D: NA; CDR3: CASSESPSTDTQYF; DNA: TGTGCCAGCAGTGAATCTCCTAGCACAGATACGCAGTATTTT
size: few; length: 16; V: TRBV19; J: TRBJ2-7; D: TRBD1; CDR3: CASSRSLGQGLYEQYF; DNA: TGTGCCAGTAGTAGAAGCCTCGGACAGGGGCTCTACGAGCAGTACTTC
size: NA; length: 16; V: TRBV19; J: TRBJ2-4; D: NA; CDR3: CASTLSWALAKNIQYF; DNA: TGTGCCAGTACCCTCTCCTGGGCGTTAGCCAAAAACATTCAGTACTTC
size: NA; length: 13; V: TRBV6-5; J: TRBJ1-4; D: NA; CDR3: CASRSGMSEKLFF; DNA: TGTGCCAGCAGATCGGGGATGTCCGAAAAACTGTTTTTT
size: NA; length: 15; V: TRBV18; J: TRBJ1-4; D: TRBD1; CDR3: CASSPPGQGREKLFF; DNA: TGTGCCAGCTCACCACCGGGACAGGGAAGAGAAAAACTGTTTTTT
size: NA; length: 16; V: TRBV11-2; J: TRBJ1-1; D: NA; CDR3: CASSLPARAMNTEAFF; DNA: TGTGCCAGCAGCCTACCGGCCAGGGCCATGAACACTGAAGCTTTCTTT
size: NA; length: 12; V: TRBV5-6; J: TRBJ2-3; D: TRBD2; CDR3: CASRLASDTQYF; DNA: TGTGCCAGCCGACTAGCGTCAGATACGCAGTATTTT
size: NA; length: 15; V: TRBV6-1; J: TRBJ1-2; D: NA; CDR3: CASTEGGPAGFGYTF; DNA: TGTGCCAGCACCGAGGGCGGGCCGGCGGGTTTCGGCTACACCTTC
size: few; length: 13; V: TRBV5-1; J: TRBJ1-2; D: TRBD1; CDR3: CASSPDRDYDYTF; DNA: TGCGCCAGCAGCCCCGACAGGGATTACGACTACACCTTC
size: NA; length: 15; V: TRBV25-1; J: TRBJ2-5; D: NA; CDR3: CASSVVGTGSGTQYF; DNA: TGTGCCAGCAGTGTGGTTGGTACAGGTTCGGGGACCCAGTACTTC
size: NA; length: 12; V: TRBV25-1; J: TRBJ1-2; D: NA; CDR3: CASSEWFGGYTF; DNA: TGTGCCAGCAGTGAATGGTTTGGCGGCTACACCTTC
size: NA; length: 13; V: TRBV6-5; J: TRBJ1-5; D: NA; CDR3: CASSYSAGGPQHF; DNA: TGTGCCAGCAGTTACTCGGCTGGTGGGCCCCAGCATTTT
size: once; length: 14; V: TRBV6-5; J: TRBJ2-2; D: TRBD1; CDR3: CASNDGTVTGELFF; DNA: TGTGCCAGCAATGACGGGACAGTCACCGGGGAGCTGTTTTTT
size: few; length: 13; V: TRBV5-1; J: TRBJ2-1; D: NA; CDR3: CASSDASANEQFF; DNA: TGCGCCAGCAGCGATGCTAGCGCCAATGAGCAGTTCTTC
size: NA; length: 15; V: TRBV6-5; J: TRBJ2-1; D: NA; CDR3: CASSYDGRVYNEQFF; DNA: TGTGCCAGCAGTTACGACGGGAGAGTTTACAATGAGCAGTTCTTC
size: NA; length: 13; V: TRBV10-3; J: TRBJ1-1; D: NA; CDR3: CAISESSWTEAFF; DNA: TGTGCCATCAGTGAGTCGAGCTGGACTGAAGCTTTCTTT
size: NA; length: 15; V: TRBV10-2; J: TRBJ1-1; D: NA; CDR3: CASSEVWPGDTEAFF; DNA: TGCGCCAGCAGTGAGGTTTGGCCGGGGGACACTGAAGCTTTCTTT
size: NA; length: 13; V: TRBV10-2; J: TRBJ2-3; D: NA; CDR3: CASSEGGENTQYF; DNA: TGCGCCAGCAGTGAGGGAGGGGAAAATACGCAGTATTTT